These 8 T cell receptor beta chains share one sample of origin, sequenced in a study of blood T cell repertoires in COVID-19. Assay used: immunoSEQ multiplex PCR; TCRdb lists only in-frame clones, some missing. The table lists about 190,000 clones, 70% to 85% of them singletons. The sample was PBMCs or T cells enriched from blood (not recorded which). These receptors came from a woman in her thirties who had recovered from COVID-19.

Note on this clone: An end of the junction differs from the germline gene, which may be a read error. This sequence joins TRBV5-4 and TRBJ2-1, with TRBD2 identical over 7 bases. This CDR3 has 12 amino acids. In germline, CDR1 is SGHNT, CDR2 YYREEE (reference sequence). CDR3 DNA: TGTGCCAGCAGCTTACTAGCGTATGAGCCGTTCTTC. Translating gives CASSLLAYEPFF.

This chain connects TRBV29-1 to TRBJ1-1, with 7 positions matching TRBD1. The CDR3 has 12 amino acids. The germline V gene has CDR1 SQVTM and CDR2 ANQGSEA. Trimming cost V 6 bases and J 0 bases; bases outside gene matches: 1. CDR3 sequence reads: CSVGQVNTEAFF. CDR3 nucleotide sequence: TGCAGCGTCGGACAGGTGAACACTGAAGCTTTCTTT.

The chain uses TRBV28 and TRBJ1-2, with TRBD1 as a possible D gene (5 bases). Trimming removed 3 bases at V and 4 bases at J, with 15 bases between. The CDR3 spans 15 residues. Germline CDR1 reads MDHEN; CDR2 reads SYDVKM. The CDR3 coding sequence is TGTGCCAGCAGTTTGGGCAGGGCGAAGACCTATGGCTACACCTTC. This gives the protein CASSLGRAKTYGYTF.

V is TRBV18 and J is TRBJ1-1; the D gene is possibly TRBD1 (5 bases). The CDR3 has 13 amino acids. V was pared by 2 bases and J by 11 bases, with 15 bases between. CDR1 is KGHSH and CDR2 is LQKENI in the germline V gene. CDR3 amino acids: CASSPGAESVAFF. CDR3 DNA sequence: TGTGCCAGCTCACCAGGGGCTGAATCGGTTGCTTTCTTT.

Only one count was recorded for this clone. The chain is built from TRBV28 and TRBJ2-3; 7 bases map to TRBD1. This CDR3 has 16 residues. Per the germline V gene, CDR1 is MDHEN and CDR2 is SYDVKM. V shed 5 bases, J shed 2 bases, and the junction held 10 bases outside the gene matches. In DNA form, the CDR3 reads TGTGCCAGCAGTATAACCGGGACAGCCAACACAGATACGCAGTATTTT. Its protein product is CASSITGTANTDTQYF.

This chain links TRBV11-1 with TRBJ1-1, with D possibly matching TRBD1 (5 bases). In germline, CDR1 is SGHAT, CDR2 FQDESV (reference sequence). The CDR3 spans 15 residues. V shed 3 bases and J shed 5 bases, with 16 bases lying between them. CDR3 sequence: CASSFPPIGGTEAFF. The DNA for the CDR3 is TGTGCCAGCAGCTTCCCCCCGATCGGGGGGACTGAAGCTTTCTTT.

The DNA for the CDR3 is TGCGCCAGCAGCCCCGGGACTAGCGGGAGCCATGAGCAGTTCTTC. Translation gives CASSPGTSGSHEQFF. This chain joins TRBV5-1 and TRBJ2-1; 14 positions agree with TRBD2. Germline CDR1 SGHRS, CDR2 YFSETQ. CDR3 length: 15 residues. Trimming at V came to 4 bases and at J to 8 bases, leaving 5 bases not matched to a gene.

The chain links TRBV7-2 to TRBJ1-1, with D uncertain. Trimming took off 5 bases at V and 6 bases at J, with 7 bases between the two ends. CDR3 size: 11 residues. Germline assignment: CDR1 SGHTA and CDR2 FQGNSA. CDR3 residues: CASSLYAEAFF. Here the CDR3 DNA reads TGTGCCAGCAGCCTATACGCTGAAGCTTTCTTT.